Presented here are 10 T cell receptor beta chains from one specimen sequenced in a study of shared clonotypes between healthy human individuals. Positively selected for CCR7, the CD45RO-negative cells used as naive CD8 cells excluded terminally differentiated effector memory CD45RA+ cells. Libraries were prepared by immunoSEQ multiplex PCR; TCRdb keeps only in-frame clonotypes and omits some of them. Among roughly 2 million clones listed, around 96% were seen once. Sequencing used naive CD8+ T cells sorted from blood. These receptors all stem from a man younger than 35 in good health.

The chain combines TRBV27 with TRBJ1-5; no reliable D call. Trimming stripped 2 bases from V and 7 bases from J, with 12 bases between. Germline CDR1 and CDR2: MNHEY and SMNVEV (reference sequence). The CDR3 runs 14 residues. The CDR3 reads CASSLALANQPQHF. The CDR3 DNA is TGTGCCAGCAGTTTAGCCCTTGCCAACCAGCCCCAGCATTTT.

CDR3 in DNA: TGTGCCAGCAGCGGTGGACAGGGGCAAAGAGGCTACACCTTC. Translating it yields CASSGGQGQRGYTF. This sequence joins TRBV5-5 and TRBJ1-2, with 9 nucleotides matching TRBD1. Trimming took 4 bases from V and 8 from J; bases not matched to a gene: 9. Germline values: CDR1 SGHKS, CDR2 YYEKEE (reference sequence). The CDR3 sequence is 14 residues long.

This chain links TRBV19 with TRBJ2-1; no clear D. Germline V lookup: CDR1 LNHDA, CDR2 SQIVND (reference sequence). CDR3 length: 16 residues. Trimming shortened V by 3 bases and J by 2 bases, and 14 bases separated the two germline ends. CDR3 nucleotides: TGTGCCAGTAGTATGTGGACCGCACCTCCCTACAATGAGCAGTTCTTC. Amino acids: CASSMWTAPPYNEQFF. The full variable domain, in which reference TRBV19 and TRBJ2-1 provide the parts outside the CDR3, is DGGITQSPKYLFRKEGQNVTLSCEQNLNHDAMYWYRQDPGQGLRLIYYSQIVNDFQKGDIAEGYSVSREKKESFPLTVTSAQKNPTAFYLCASSMWTAPPYNEQFFGPGTRLTVL.

The chain links TRBV6-5 to TRBJ1-1; D is perhaps TRBD1 (5 bases). The CDR3 contains 13 residues. Per germline, CDR1 MNHEY and CDR2 SVGAGI. The V end was cut by 6 bases, the J end by 5 bases, with 13 bases between. DNA for the CDR3: TGTGCCAGCAGCCGGGACGCCGGAACTGAAGCTTTCTTT. This codes for CASSRDAGTEAFF.

On this clone: Different DNA sequences within this sample yield the same CDR3. This sequence joins TRBV27 and TRBJ2-3; D gene uncertain. V was pared by 2 bases and J by 2 bases, with 5 bases between. The CDR3 length is 13 residues. Per the germline V gene, CDR1 is MNHEY and CDR2 is SMNVEV (reference sequence). The CDR3: CASSLGLTDTQYF. The CDR3, as DNA: TGTGCCAGCAGTTTAGGCCTCACAGATACGCAGTATTTT.

The V gene is TRBV5-7, the J gene TRBJ2-1, with 11 bases identical to TRBD2. TRBV5-7 falls under the ORF class, with uncertain function. The CDR3 length is 19 residues. With V trimmed by 3 bases and J by 0 bases, 11 bases remained unmatched. Written as DNA, the CDR3 is TGTGCCAGCAGCTGTTGGGGACTAGCGGAAAAGCCCTCCTACAATGAGCAGTTCTTC. Its protein is CASSCWGLAEKPSYNEQFF.

This clone has only a few counts. The chain carries TRBV14 and TRBJ2-7; no clear D gene. V dropped 1 base and J dropped 7 bases, with 8 bases sitting between them. This CDR3 contains 12 residues. Germline CDR1 and CDR2: SGHDN and FVKESK. CDR3 amino acids: CASSQAVGEQYF. The CDR3 DNA reads TGTGCCAGCAGCCAAGCGGTCGGGGAGCAGTACTTC. The full variable domain, rest sourced from reference TRBV14 and TRBJ2-7, is EAGVTQFPSHSVIEKGQTVTLRCDPISGHDNLYWYRRVMGKEIKFLLHFVKESKQDESGMPNNRFLAERTGGTYSTLKVQPAELEDSGVYFCASSQAVGEQYFGPGTRLTVT.

The CDR3 protein is CASSLWARYEQYF. Here the CDR3 DNA reads TGTGCCAGCAGCTTATGGGCCAGATACGAGCAGTACTTC. The chain has TRBV7-2 and TRBJ2-7, with unresolved D. This CDR3 has 13 amino acids. The V end lost 2 bases, the J end lost 4 bases, and 9 bases lay between the germline ends. CDR1 and CDR2 from the germline V gene are SGHTA and FQGNSA.

The V gene is TRBV27, the J gene TRBJ1-2; a possible D gene is TRBD1 (5 bases). The V gene lost 0 bases and the J gene lost 6 bases, with 11 bases spanning the gap. This CDR3 spans 14 amino acids. Germline CDR1 MNHEY, CDR2 SMNVEV (reference sequence). The CDR3 DNA is TGTGCCAGCAGTTTATCGAAAGGGGCCAATGGCTACACCTTC. It codes for CASSLSKGANGYTF.

The CDR3 protein is CASSEVPGQGRTEAFF. CDR3 nucleotides: TGTGCCAGCAGTGAGGTCCCGGGACAGGGAAGGACTGAAGCTTTCTTT. This chain joins TRBV6-4 and TRBJ1-1; 9 positions agree with TRBD1. Trimming removed 3 bases from V and 5 bases from J; junction bases left unmatched: 10. The length of the CDR3 is 16 residues. Per the germline V gene, CDR1 is MRHNA and CDR2 is SNTAGT.